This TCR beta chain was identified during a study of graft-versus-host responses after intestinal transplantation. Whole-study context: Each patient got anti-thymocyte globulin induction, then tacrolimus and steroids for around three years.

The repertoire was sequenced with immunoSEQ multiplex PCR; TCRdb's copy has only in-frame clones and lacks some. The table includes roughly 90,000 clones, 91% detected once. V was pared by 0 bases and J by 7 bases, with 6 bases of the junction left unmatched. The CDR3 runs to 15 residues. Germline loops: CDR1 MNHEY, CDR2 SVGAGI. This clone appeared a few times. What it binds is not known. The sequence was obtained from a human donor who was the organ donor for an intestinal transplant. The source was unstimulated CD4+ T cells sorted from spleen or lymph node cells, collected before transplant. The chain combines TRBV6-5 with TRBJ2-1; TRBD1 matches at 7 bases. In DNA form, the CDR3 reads TGTGCCAGCAGTTACTCCCGGGCCAGGGGGAATGAGCAGTTCTTC. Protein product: CASSYSRARGNEQFF.